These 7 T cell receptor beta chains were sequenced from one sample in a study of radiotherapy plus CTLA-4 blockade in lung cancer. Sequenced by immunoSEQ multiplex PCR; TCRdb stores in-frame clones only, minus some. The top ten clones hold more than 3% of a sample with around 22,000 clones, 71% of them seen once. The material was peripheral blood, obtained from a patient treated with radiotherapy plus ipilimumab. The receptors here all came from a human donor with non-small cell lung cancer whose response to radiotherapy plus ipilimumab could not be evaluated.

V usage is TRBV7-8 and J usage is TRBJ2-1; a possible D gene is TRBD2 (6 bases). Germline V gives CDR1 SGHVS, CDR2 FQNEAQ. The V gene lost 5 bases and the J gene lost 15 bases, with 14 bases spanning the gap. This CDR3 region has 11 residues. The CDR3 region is CASSMGRGMFF. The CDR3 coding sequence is TGTGCCAGCAGCATGGGGCGGGGAATGTTCTTC.

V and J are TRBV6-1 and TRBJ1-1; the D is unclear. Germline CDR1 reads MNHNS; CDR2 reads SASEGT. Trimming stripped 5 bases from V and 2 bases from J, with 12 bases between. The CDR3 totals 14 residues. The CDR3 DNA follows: TGTGCCAGCAGTCACGGAGGACTTAACACTGAAGCTTTCTTT. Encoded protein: CASSHGGLNTEAFF.

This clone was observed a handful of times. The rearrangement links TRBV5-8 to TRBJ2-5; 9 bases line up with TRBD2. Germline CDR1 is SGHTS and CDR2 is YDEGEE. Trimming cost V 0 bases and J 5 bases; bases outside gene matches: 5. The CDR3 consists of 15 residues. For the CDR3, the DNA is TGTGCCAGCAGCTTGGGAGCGGGAGGAACGGAGACCCAGTACTTC. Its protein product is CASSLGAGGTETQYF.

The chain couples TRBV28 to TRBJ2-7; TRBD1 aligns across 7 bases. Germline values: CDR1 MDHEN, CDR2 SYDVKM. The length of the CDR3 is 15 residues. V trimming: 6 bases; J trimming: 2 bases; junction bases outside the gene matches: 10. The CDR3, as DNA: TGTGCCAGCAGCCGTCGACAGGGTAGGGCCTACGAGCAGTACTTC. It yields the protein CASSRRQGRAYEQYF.

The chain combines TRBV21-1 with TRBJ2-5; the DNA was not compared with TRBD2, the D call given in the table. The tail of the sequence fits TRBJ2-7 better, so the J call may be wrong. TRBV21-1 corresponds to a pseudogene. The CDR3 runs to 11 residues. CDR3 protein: CASSSTSEQYF. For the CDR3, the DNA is TGTGCCAGCAGCTCGACTTCCGAGCAGTACTTC.

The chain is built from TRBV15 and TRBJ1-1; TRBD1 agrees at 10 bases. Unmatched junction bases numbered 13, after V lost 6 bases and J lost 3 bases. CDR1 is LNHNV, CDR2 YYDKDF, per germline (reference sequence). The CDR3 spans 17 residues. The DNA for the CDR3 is TGTGCCACCAGATTAGGAGTCAGGACAGGGGGTTACACTGAAGCTTTCTTT. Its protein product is CATRLGVRTGGYTEAFF.

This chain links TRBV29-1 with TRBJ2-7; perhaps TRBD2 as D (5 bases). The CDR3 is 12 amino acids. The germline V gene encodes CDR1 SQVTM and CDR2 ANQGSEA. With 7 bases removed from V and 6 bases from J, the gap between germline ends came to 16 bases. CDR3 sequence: CSAGLAPGEQYF. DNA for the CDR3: TGCAGCGCAGGACTCGCGCCGGGCGAGCAGTACTTC.